The rows below give T cell receptor beta chains drawn from one sample of a study of T cell responses to AZD1222 COVID-19 vaccine. Method: immunoSEQ multiplex PCR; TCRdb's copy keeps in-frame clones and lacks some. Of approximately 100,000 clones listed, around 92% are singletons. The material sequenced was peripheral blood, taken on day 0 of MenACWY control vaccination. The receptors stem from an adult in good health. Each CDR3 is given with its conserved first and last residue. The order of the fields is V gene, clone size, J gene, D gene, CDR3 DNA, CDR3 protein. D genes are given only for firm matches. Some rows mark clone size as missing; the rest say once, few, many or name a class of expanded clone.

V gene: TRBV4-2
clone size: -
J gene: TRBJ2-1
D gene: -
CDR3 DNA: TGTGCCAGCAGCCAAGATCTGATACAGGGGACTAGCAATGAGCAGTTCTTC
CDR3 protein: CASSQDLIQGTSNEQFF

V gene: TRBV28
clone size: once
J gene: TRBJ2-2
D gene: -
CDR3 DNA: TGTGCCAGCAGTTCCAGGATAGCGGCGAACACCGGGGAGCTGTTTTTT
CDR3 protein: CASSSRIAANTGELFF

V gene: TRBV5-6
clone size: -
J gene: TRBJ1-6
D gene: -
CDR3 DNA: TGTGCCAGCAGCCCTCTCGGAGGGGTAATTGGCTCACCCCTCCACTTT
CDR3 protein: CASSPLGGVIGSPLHF

V gene: TRBV27
clone size: once
J gene: TRBJ1-2
D gene: -
CDR3 DNA: TGTGCCAGCAGCCTAGGACCCACAGGTGGCTATGGCTACACCTTC
CDR3 protein: CASSLGPTGGYGYTF

V gene: TRBV6-5
clone size: -
J gene: TRBJ1-5
D gene: -
CDR3 DNA: TGTGCCAGCAGTTACCGACCTGGAGGGAATCAGCCCCAGCATTTT
CDR3 protein: CASSYRPGGNQPQHF

V gene: TRBV6-2/TRBV6-3
clone size: -
J gene: TRBJ1-4
D gene: -
CDR3 DNA: TGTGCCAGCAGTTATTTGAGTCCGAATGAAAAACTGTTTTTT
CDR3 protein: CASSYLSPNEKLFF

V gene: TRBV12-3/TRBV12-4
clone size: -
J gene: TRBJ1-1
D gene: -
CDR3 DNA: TGTGCCAGCAGTTCAAAAGGGAACACTGAAGCTTTCTTT
CDR3 protein: CASSSKGNTEAFF

V gene: TRBV18
clone size: -
J gene: TRBJ1-1
D gene: -
CDR3 DNA: TGTGCCAGCTACACCGGGACGAGAATGAACACTGAAGCTTTCTTT
CDR3 protein: CASYTGTRMNTEAFF

V gene: TRBV27
clone size: -
J gene: TRBJ1-1
D gene: -
CDR3 DNA: TGTGCCAGCAGTTTCACTGTGAACACTGAAGCTTTCTTT
CDR3 protein: CASSFTVNTEAFF

V gene: TRBV28
clone size: -
J gene: TRBJ1-2
D gene: -
CDR3 DNA: TGTGCCAGCAGTTTAGGTTCCCCCTATGGCTACACCTTC
CDR3 protein: CASSLGSPYGYTF

V gene: TRBV4-2
clone size: -
J gene: TRBJ1-2
D gene: TRBD1
CDR3 DNA: TGTGCCAGCAGCCAAGATGAGGGGGCTGGGGACTATGGCTACACCTTC
CDR3 protein: CASSQDEGAGDYGYTF

V gene: TRBV29-1
clone size: -
J gene: TRBJ1-2
D gene: -
CDR3 DNA: TGCAGCGTTCAGAATTTTTACAACTATGGCTACACCTTC
CDR3 protein: CSVQNFYNYGYTF

V gene: TRBV6-5
clone size: -
J gene: TRBJ1-1
D gene: -
CDR3 DNA: TGTGCCAGCAGGTCCACAGGAATTTCGAACACTGAAGCTTTCTTT
CDR3 protein: CASRSTGISNTEAFF

V gene: TRBV19
clone size: -
J gene: TRBJ1-1
D gene: -
CDR3 DNA: TGTGCCAGTAGCCAAGACAATCCGAACACTGAAGCTTTCTTT
CDR3 protein: CASSQDNPNTEAFF

V gene: TRBV7-9
clone size: -
J gene: TRBJ1-6
D gene: -
CDR3 DNA: TGTGCCAGCAGCCGTGAACCTGGCGGGACACCCGGTTGGGCCCTCCACTTT
CDR3 protein: CASSREPGGTPGWALHF

V gene: TRBV12-3/TRBV12-4
clone size: -
J gene: TRBJ2-7
D gene: -
CDR3 DNA: TGTGCCAGCAGTTATCGGGGTGTCAAGTACTTC
CDR3 protein: CASSYRGVKYF

V gene: TRBV7-8
clone size: -
J gene: TRBJ2-3
D gene: -
CDR3 DNA: TGTGCCAGCAGCTTAGGGGGGACAGATACGCAGTATTTT
CDR3 protein: CASSLGGTDTQYF

V gene: TRBV3-1/TRBV3-2
clone size: -
J gene: TRBJ2-5
D gene: TRBD2
CDR3 DNA: TGTGCCAGCAGCCGCCAACTAGCGGGGGGGCGGATTTGGGAGACCCAGTACTTC
CDR3 protein: CASSRQLAGGRIWETQYF

V gene: TRBV5-5
clone size: -
J gene: TRBJ1-6
D gene: -
CDR3 DNA: TGTGCCAGCAGCTCTGGCCCTAATTCACCCCTCCACTTT
CDR3 protein: CASSSGPNSPLHF

V gene: TRBV7-2
clone size: -
J gene: TRBJ2-5
D gene: -
CDR3 DNA: TGTGCCAGCAGCCCGGGATCGGCGCACGAGACCCAGTACTTC
CDR3 protein: CASSPGSAHETQYF

V gene: TRBV28
clone size: once
J gene: TRBJ2-5
D gene: -
CDR3 DNA: TGTGCCAGCAGTTTAAGGGCAGGGCTCCAAGAGACCCAGTACTTC
CDR3 protein: CASSLRAGLQETQYF

V gene: TRBV6-1
clone size: -
J gene: TRBJ1-4
D gene: -
CDR3 DNA: TGTGCCAGCAGTGAAGGGGCAACTAATGAAAAACTGTTTTTT
CDR3 protein: CASSEGATNEKLFF

V gene: TRBV5-4
clone size: -
J gene: TRBJ1-4
D gene: -
CDR3 DNA: TGTGCCAGCAGCTTGGAAGATTCTAAACTGTTTTTT
CDR3 protein: CASSLEDSKLFF

V gene: TRBV7-9
clone size: -
J gene: TRBJ1-1
D gene: -
CDR3 DNA: TGTGCCAGCAGCTTAGCTGCGAACACTGAAGCTTTCTTT
CDR3 protein: CASSLAANTEAFF

V gene: TRBV3-1/TRBV3-2
clone size: once
J gene: TRBJ2-4
D gene: TRBD2
CDR3 DNA: TGTGCCAGCAGCCCAGGACCGGGACTAGCAGATATAGCCAAAAACATTCAGTACTTC
CDR3 protein: CASSPGPGLADIAKNIQYF

V gene: TRBV13
clone size: -
J gene: TRBJ1-3
D gene: -
CDR3 DNA: TGTGCCAGCGAATACGGGGGATCTGGAAACACCATATATTTT
CDR3 protein: CASEYGGSGNTIYF

V gene: TRBV5-1
clone size: -
J gene: TRBJ2-3
D gene: TRBD2
CDR3 DNA: TGCGCCAGCAGCGTGGGACTAGCGGGGGCCACAGATACGCAGTATTTT
CDR3 protein: CASSVGLAGATDTQYF

V gene: TRBV11-3
clone size: -
J gene: TRBJ2-3
D gene: TRBD1
CDR3 DNA: TGTGCCAGCAGCCCGGGACAGGCCACAGATACGCAGTATTTT
CDR3 protein: CASSPGQATDTQYF

V gene: TRBV19
clone size: -
J gene: TRBJ2-2
D gene: -
CDR3 DNA: TGTGCCACTTCGGACTACCCCGGGGAGCTGTTTTTT
CDR3 protein: CATSDYPGELFF

V gene: TRBV19
clone size: -
J gene: TRBJ2-1
D gene: TRBD2
CDR3 DNA: TGTGCCAGTCAATTGGCCGGGACTACCAACTACAATGAGCAGTTCTTC
CDR3 protein: CASQLAGTTNYNEQFF

V gene: TRBV11-2
clone size: -
J gene: TRBJ1-6
D gene: -
CDR3 DNA: TGTGCCAGCAGCTTAGACAGGTCCAGCTATTCACCCCTCCACTTT
CDR3 protein: CASSLDRSSYSPLHF

V gene: TRBV18
clone size: -
J gene: TRBJ1-5
D gene: -
CDR3 DNA: TGTGCCAGCTCACCAGGGGACGGCAATCAGCCCCAGCATTTT
CDR3 protein: CASSPGDGNQPQHF

V gene: TRBV3-1/TRBV3-2
clone size: -
J gene: TRBJ2-6
D gene: -
CDR3 DNA: TGTGCCAGCAGCCTTCGGGAGGCCAACGTCCTGACTTTC
CDR3 protein: CASSLREANVLTF

V gene: TRBV6-2/TRBV6-3
clone size: once
J gene: TRBJ1-2
D gene: -
CDR3 DNA: TGTGCCAGCAGTTACCTAGAACAGAGAAACTATGGCTACACCTTC
CDR3 protein: CASSYLEQRNYGYTF

V gene: TRBV11-3
clone size: -
J gene: TRBJ2-5
D gene: TRBD1
CDR3 DNA: TGTGCCAGCAGCTCTGGGACAGCCTCTGCGACCCAGTACTTC
CDR3 protein: CASSSGTASATQYF

V gene: TRBV7-9
clone size: once
J gene: TRBJ2-7
D gene: TRBD1
CDR3 DNA: TGTGCCAGCAGCATAGGACAGGGATTTTACGAGCAGTACTTC
CDR3 protein: CASSIGQGFYEQYF

V gene: TRBV11-3
clone size: -
J gene: TRBJ1-5
D gene: -
CDR3 DNA: TGTGCCAGCAGCTTTTCAGGCGGGAGTTGCGACAATCAGCCCCAGCATTTT
CDR3 protein: CASSFSGGSCDNQPQHF

V gene: TRBV6-4
clone size: -
J gene: TRBJ1-2
D gene: TRBD1
CDR3 DNA: TGTGCCAGCAGTGACTCGAATTCCTACAGGGGCGATGGCTACACCTTC
CDR3 protein: CASSDSNSYRGDGYTF

V gene: TRBV11-2
clone size: -
J gene: TRBJ2-7
D gene: -
CDR3 DNA: TGTGCCAGCAGCTTAGATCACGGGGTAGCCTTGGATGAGCAGTACTTC
CDR3 protein: CASSLDHGVALDEQYF

V gene: TRBV9
clone size: -
J gene: TRBJ2-5
D gene: TRBD1
CDR3 DNA: TGTGCCAGCAGCGTCACGGGACAGACTATTCAAGAGACCCAGTACTTC
CDR3 protein: CASSVTGQTIQETQYF

V gene: TRBV27
clone size: -
J gene: TRBJ1-2
D gene: -
CDR3 DNA: TGTGCCAGCAGTTTATCTGGGGGCCGGGGCAACTATGGCTACACCTTC
CDR3 protein: CASSLSGGRGNYGYTF

V gene: TRBV27
clone size: once
J gene: TRBJ1-2
D gene: TRBD1
CDR3 DNA: TGTGCCAGCACCGAGAGGTTCGCGGGACAGCGGGCCAACTATGGCTACACCTTC
CDR3 protein: CASTERFAGQRANYGYTF

V gene: TRBV7-2
clone size: once
J gene: TRBJ1-1
D gene: -
CDR3 DNA: TGTGCCAGCAGCGCTCAGTCAAACACTGAAGCTTTCTTT
CDR3 protein: CASSAQSNTEAFF

V gene: TRBV4-1
clone size: -
J gene: TRBJ1-5
D gene: TRBD1
CDR3 DNA: TGCGCCAGCAGCCACGGGACAGGCTATCAGCCCCAGCATTTT
CDR3 protein: CASSHGTGYQPQHF

V gene: TRBV5-6
clone size: -
J gene: TRBJ1-2
D gene: -
CDR3 DNA: TGTGCCAGCAGCTTGTCCGGTTCGAACTATGGCTACACCTTC
CDR3 protein: CASSLSGSNYGYTF

V gene: TRBV27
clone size: -
J gene: TRBJ1-1
D gene: -
CDR3 DNA: TGTGCCAGCAGTTCGACAGCGTGGAACACTGAAGCTTTCTTT
CDR3 protein: CASSSTAWNTEAFF

V gene: TRBV27
clone size: -
J gene: TRBJ1-2
D gene: TRBD1
CDR3 DNA: TGTGCCAGCAGTCGGGACAGAGTTAACTATGGCTACACCTTC
CDR3 protein: CASSRDRVNYGYTF

V gene: TRBV5-4
clone size: -
J gene: TRBJ2-7
D gene: -
CDR3 DNA: TGTGCCAGCAGCTCGGGAGGACAGCCCTACGAGCAGTACTTC
CDR3 protein: CASSSGGQPYEQYF

V gene: TRBV19
clone size: -
J gene: TRBJ1-5
D gene: -
CDR3 DNA: TGTGCCACGACGTTTAGCGGGGGTAACGGTCAGCCCCAGCATTTT
CDR3 protein: CATTFSGGNGQPQHF

V gene: TRBV6-1
clone size: -
J gene: TRBJ1-4
D gene: TRBD1
CDR3 DNA: TGTGCCAGCAGTGAATTAGGGGGCGCGGATGAAAAACTGTTTTTT
CDR3 protein: CASSELGGADEKLFF

V gene: TRBV5-4
clone size: -
J gene: TRBJ1-2
D gene: -
CDR3 DNA: TGTGCCAGCAGCCATTTGACAGGAAACTATGGCTACACCTTC
CDR3 protein: CASSHLTGNYGYTF

V gene: TRBV29-1
clone size: -
J gene: TRBJ2-4
D gene: -
CDR3 DNA: TGCAGCGTTTTCCCAGGGGAACAAAACATTCAGTACTTC
CDR3 protein: CSVFPGEQNIQYF

V gene: TRBV7-2
clone size: -
J gene: TRBJ1-1
D gene: TRBD1
CDR3 DNA: TGTGCCAGCAGCCCCCGACAGGGTTGGACTGAAGCTTTCTTT
CDR3 protein: CASSPRQGWTEAFF